The T cell receptor (beta chain) described here comes from a study of siplizumab effects on memory and regulatory T cells. Repertoires were generated with immunoSEQ multiplex PCR, while TCRdb's copy carries only in-frame clones and drops some. The sample records around 100,000 clones, approximately 92% being singletons. The CDR3 has 15 residues. Germline trimming cut 4 bases from V and 6 bases from J; bases unmatched to any gene: 10. Looked up from germline, CDR1 is LNHDA and CDR2 is SQIVND (reference sequence). The genes are TRBV19 and TRBJ1-1; 8 positions agree with TRBD1. The specimen was CD4+ T cells sorted from blood. The source is a human donor in good health. Some clones in this sample may be carry-over from other donors' samples. The CDR3 loop is CASSSKTGGRSEAFF. CDR3 DNA sequence: TGTGCCAGTAGTAGCAAAACAGGGGGAAGGTCTGAAGCTTTCTTT.